Listed below are T cell receptor beta chains from one sample, sequenced in a study of CD8+CD57+ T cells in acquired aplastic anemia. TCRdb ran MiXCR on the reads and lists one entry per CDR3 protein. The data hold about 130,000 distinct CDR3 sequences, with 48% observed a single time. Sequencing was carried out using sorted CD4+, CD8+, or CD8+CD57+ T cells (not recorded which) from PBMCs. The receptors here all came from a human donor in good health, serving as a control. CDR3s include the opening cysteine and the closing phenylalanine or tryptophan. Fields, in order: J gene, V gene, CDR3 length, clone size, D gene, CDR3 DNA, CDR3 protein. The D gene is left open where the match is weak. Where a row states a size, it is once, few, many or the class of an expanded clone; other rows omit it.

j_call: TRBJ2-3
v_call: TRBV9
cdr3_length: 18
clone_size: many
d_call: .
cdr3_nt: TGTGCCAGCAGCGTAGTAGGGGGGGGGATTGGCGACACAGATACGCAGTATTTT
cdr3_aa: CASSVVGGGIGDTDTQYF

j_call: TRBJ2-3
v_call: TRBV24-1
cdr3_length: 17
clone_size: .
d_call: TRBD2
cdr3_nt: TGTGCCACCAGTGATTTCTCTACTAGCGTTACAACAGATACGCAGTATTTT
cdr3_aa: CATSDFSTSVTTDTQYF

j_call: TRBJ2-1
v_call: TRBV5-4
cdr3_length: 16
clone_size: many
d_call: TRBD2
cdr3_nt: TGCGCCAGCAGCTTGCTAGCGGGGGGAAATTACAATGAGCAGTTCTTC
cdr3_aa: CASSLLAGGNYNEQFF

j_call: TRBJ2-1
v_call: TRBV20-1
cdr3_length: 14
clone_size: .
d_call: TRBD2
cdr3_nt: TGCAGTGCTACAGCGGGGGACTCCTACAATGAGCAGTTCTTC
cdr3_aa: CSATAGDSYNEQFF

j_call: TRBJ2-7
v_call: TRBV19
cdr3_length: 13
clone_size: .
d_call: .
cdr3_nt: TGTGCCAGTAGTATAGCTAGGAGAAACGAGCAGTACTTC
cdr3_aa: CASSIARRNEQYF

j_call: TRBJ1-5
v_call: TRBV20-1
cdr3_length: 13
clone_size: .
d_call: .
cdr3_nt: TGCAGTGCTAGAGTAGGGGGAGATCAGCCCCAGCATTTT
cdr3_aa: CSARVGGDQPQHF

j_call: TRBJ2-7
v_call: TRBV13
cdr3_length: 14
clone_size: .
d_call: TRBD2
cdr3_nt: TGTGCCAGCCGACAGGCGGGAGGGAGCTACGAGCAGTACTTC
cdr3_aa: CASRQAGGSYEQYF

j_call: TRBJ2-3
v_call: TRBV7-3
cdr3_length: 16
clone_size: .
d_call: TRBD2
cdr3_nt: TGTGCCAGCAGCGAACTACTAGCGGGAGGGCCAGATACGCAGTATTTT
cdr3_aa: CASSELLAGGPDTQYF

j_call: TRBJ2-2
v_call: TRBV5-1
cdr3_length: 15
clone_size: .
d_call: .
cdr3_nt: TGCGCCAGCAGCACAGGATCCGTGGACACCGGGGAGCTGTTTTTT
cdr3_aa: CASSTGSVDTGELFF

j_call: TRBJ2-5
v_call: TRBV5-4
cdr3_length: 15
clone_size: many
d_call: TRBD1
cdr3_nt: TGTGCCAGCAGCATACCGGGACAGGGGCCGGAGACCCAGTACTTC
cdr3_aa: CASSIPGQGPETQYF

j_call: TRBJ2-2
v_call: TRBV29-1
cdr3_length: 17
clone_size: many
d_call: .
cdr3_nt: TGCAGCGTTACCTCAGGGGAAGGGGCGGGTCGGATCGGGGAGCTGTTTTTT
cdr3_aa: CSVTSGEGAGRIGELFF

j_call: TRBJ1-1
v_call: TRBV19
cdr3_length: 14
clone_size: many
d_call: TRBD1
cdr3_nt: TGTGCCAGTAGTGGGCAGACAGGGGAGTTTGAAGCTTTCTTT
cdr3_aa: CASSGQTGEFEAFF

j_call: TRBJ1-1
v_call: TRBV11-2
cdr3_length: 14
clone_size: many
d_call: TRBD1
cdr3_nt: TGTGCCAGCAGCTTAATGACAGGGAGCACTGAAGCTTTCTTT
cdr3_aa: CASSLMTGSTEAFF

j_call: TRBJ1-5
v_call: TRBV6-2/TRBV6-3
cdr3_length: 13
clone_size: .
d_call: .
cdr3_nt: TGTGCCAGCAGTAGACGGGGACGTCAGCCCCAGCATTTT
cdr3_aa: CASSRRGRQPQHF

j_call: TRBJ2-7
v_call: TRBV7-2
cdr3_length: 14
clone_size: .
d_call: .
cdr3_nt: TGTGCCAGTAGCTTAGACGGGGGTGACAACGAGCAGTACTTC
cdr3_aa: CASSLDGGDNEQYF

j_call: TRBJ1-6
v_call: TRBV10-3
cdr3_length: 14
clone_size: many
d_call: .
cdr3_nt: TGTGCCATAGCAGACGTCCTAAATAATTCACCCCTCCACTTT
cdr3_aa: CAIADVLNNSPLHF

j_call: TRBJ2-3
v_call: TRBV9
cdr3_length: 17
clone_size: many
d_call: .
cdr3_nt: TGTGCCAGCAGCCCAACCGGACTCTCCCTGGTTTCAGATACGCAGTATTTT
cdr3_aa: CASSPTGLSLVSDTQYF

j_call: TRBJ2-3
v_call: TRBV25-1
cdr3_length: 17
clone_size: .
d_call: TRBD2
cdr3_nt: TGTGCCAGCAGCCCCTCACGGGCGGGAGGGCCAGCAGATACGCAGTATTTT
cdr3_aa: CASSPSRAGGPADTQYF

j_call: TRBJ2-7
v_call: TRBV7-9
cdr3_length: 14
clone_size: .
d_call: .
cdr3_nt: TGTGCCAGCAGCTTAGTTCCAGGGAGCTACGAGCAGTACTTC
cdr3_aa: CASSLVPGSYEQYF

j_call: TRBJ1-1
v_call: TRBV30
cdr3_length: 15
clone_size: .
d_call: .
cdr3_nt: TGTGCCTGGAGTTCCATTCTGGCAGGGAAGGCTGAAGCTTTCTTT
cdr3_aa: CAWSSILAGKAEAFF

j_call: TRBJ2-7
v_call: TRBV20-1
cdr3_length: 13
clone_size: many
d_call: .
cdr3_nt: TGCAGTGCTAGTCAGGGGTTAAACGGCGAGCAGTACTTC
cdr3_aa: CSASQGLNGEQYF

j_call: TRBJ1-1
v_call: TRBV20-1
cdr3_length: 15
clone_size: .
d_call: .
cdr3_nt: TGCAGTGCTCTTAGTCCCCCACCAGGGAACACTGAAGCTTTCTTT
cdr3_aa: CSALSPPPGNTEAFF

j_call: TRBJ2-2
v_call: TRBV11-2
cdr3_length: 17
clone_size: few
d_call: TRBD1
cdr3_nt: TGTGCCAGCAGCTCCGGACAGGGCTGTGCGAACACCGGGGAGCTGTTTTTT
cdr3_aa: CASSSGQGCANTGELFF

j_call: TRBJ2-1
v_call: TRBV5-1
cdr3_length: 13
clone_size: .
d_call: .
cdr3_nt: TGCGCCAGCAGGGGGTACGAGGGCAATGAGCAGTTCTTC
cdr3_aa: CASRGYEGNEQFF

j_call: TRBJ1-2
v_call: TRBV30
cdr3_length: 15
clone_size: few
d_call: .
cdr3_nt: TGTGCCTGGATTCCCCGGGCCCGAGGGCGCTATGGCTACACCTTC
cdr3_aa: CAWIPRARGRYGYTF

j_call: TRBJ1-2
v_call: TRBV7-9
cdr3_length: 18
clone_size: many
d_call: .
cdr3_nt: TGTGCCAGCAGCTTAGTTCCGCCCAGTAGTAAACGGGGCTATGGCTACACCTTC
cdr3_aa: CASSLVPPSSKRGYGYTF

j_call: TRBJ1-4
v_call: TRBV25-1
cdr3_length: 15
clone_size: .
d_call: .
cdr3_nt: TGTGCCAGCAGTGAATATTCTGTTGAGGGCGAAAAACTGTTTTTT
cdr3_aa: CASSEYSVEGEKLFF

j_call: TRBJ1-6
v_call: TRBV6-1
cdr3_length: 15
clone_size: .
d_call: .
cdr3_nt: TGTGCCAGCAGTCTCGACGGGGCGGGGAATTCACCCCTCCACTTT
cdr3_aa: CASSLDGAGNSPLHF

j_call: TRBJ2-5
v_call: TRBV11-2
cdr3_length: 17
clone_size: .
d_call: TRBD2
cdr3_nt: TGTGCCAGCAGCTTAGTCTCTAGCGGGGGGCCCGTTGAGACCCAGTACTTC
cdr3_aa: CASSLVSSGGPVETQYF

j_call: TRBJ2-1
v_call: TRBV11-2
cdr3_length: 15
clone_size: many
d_call: .
cdr3_nt: TGTGCCAGCAGCTTCGGGTCCTCAAGGGGCAATGAGCAGTTCTTC
cdr3_aa: CASSFGSSRGNEQFF

j_call: TRBJ2-1
v_call: TRBV7-7
cdr3_length: 14
clone_size: few
d_call: TRBD1
cdr3_nt: TGTGCTAGCAGCTTGGGACAGGCGTACAATGAGCAGTTCTTC
cdr3_aa: CASSLGQAYNEQFF

j_call: TRBJ1-1
v_call: TRBV19
cdr3_length: 13
clone_size: once
d_call: TRBD1
cdr3_nt: TGTGCCTGCCAGACAGGGGCGTACACTGAAGCTTTCTTT
cdr3_aa: CACQTGAYTEAFF

j_call: TRBJ2-7
v_call: TRBV7-9
cdr3_length: 15
clone_size: many
d_call: TRBD1
cdr3_nt: TGTGCCAGCAGCACTACCGGACAGGGTGGCTACGAGCAGTACTTC
cdr3_aa: CASSTTGQGGYEQYF

j_call: TRBJ2-7
v_call: TRBV7-9
cdr3_length: 11
clone_size: few
d_call: .
cdr3_nt: TGTGCCAGCAGCTTAGGGAACGAGCAGTACTTC
cdr3_aa: CASSLGNEQYF

j_call: TRBJ1-1
v_call: TRBV10-1
cdr3_length: 16
clone_size: .
d_call: .
cdr3_nt: TGCGCCAGCAGTGAGTCCGGGACGGCTGATGGCACTGAAGCTTTCTTT
cdr3_aa: CASSESGTADGTEAFF

j_call: TRBJ2-4
v_call: TRBV30
cdr3_length: 13
clone_size: .
d_call: .
cdr3_nt: TGTGCCTGGAGTGGGGGGACACCCAACATTCAGTACTTC
cdr3_aa: CAWSGGTPNIQYF

j_call: TRBJ2-7
v_call: TRBV19
cdr3_length: 17
clone_size: many
d_call: .
cdr3_nt: TGTGCCAGTAGTCCCCGGTTTATGGTCGGGGTCATTTACGAGCAGTACTTC
cdr3_aa: CASSPRFMVGVIYEQYF

j_call: TRBJ2-2
v_call: TRBV25-1
cdr3_length: 17
clone_size: .
d_call: TRBD2
cdr3_nt: TGTGCCAGCAGTGGGACTAGCGGGGGGCCGTCGGCCGGGGAGCTGTTTTTT
cdr3_aa: CASSGTSGGPSAGELFF

j_call: TRBJ1-1
v_call: TRBV10-3
cdr3_length: 17
clone_size: few
d_call: .
cdr3_nt: TGTGCCACTTTTTTAGGAGCAGGGCCCCGGTTGAACACTGAAGCTTTCTTT
cdr3_aa: CATFLGAGPRLNTEAFF

j_call: TRBJ2-7
v_call: TRBV7-8
cdr3_length: 18
clone_size: once
d_call: TRBD1
cdr3_nt: TGTGCCAGCAGCGAGATCGGACAGGGCGCCTTAACACCCTACGAGCAGTACTTC
cdr3_aa: CASSEIGQGALTPYEQYF

j_call: TRBJ1-2
v_call: TRBV12-3/TRBV12-4
cdr3_length: 11
clone_size: .
d_call: .
cdr3_nt: TGTGCCAGCAGTCTTAACTATGGCTGCACCTTC
cdr3_aa: CASSLNYGCTF

j_call: TRBJ2-1
v_call: TRBV7-9
cdr3_length: 14
clone_size: many
d_call: .
cdr3_nt: TGTGCCAGCAGCTTACCCCAGGGCGGAAATGAGCAGTTCTTC
cdr3_aa: CASSLPQGGNEQFF

j_call: TRBJ1-2
v_call: TRBV6-1
cdr3_length: 12
clone_size: many
d_call: .
cdr3_nt: TGTGCCAGCAGCCCAGGGATCTATGGCTACACCTTC
cdr3_aa: CASSPGIYGYTF

j_call: TRBJ2-7
v_call: TRBV11-3
cdr3_length: 16
clone_size: many
d_call: TRBD1
cdr3_nt: TGTGCCAGCAGCGCCCGACAGGGGGACTTATCCTACGAGCAGTACTTC
cdr3_aa: CASSARQGDLSYEQYF

j_call: TRBJ2-7
v_call: TRBV2
cdr3_length: 14
clone_size: .
d_call: TRBD1
cdr3_nt: TGTGCCAGCAGTACAAGTGGGACAGGGACCGAGCAGTACTTC
cdr3_aa: CASSTSGTGTEQYF

j_call: TRBJ2-7
v_call: TRBV7-6
cdr3_length: 17
clone_size: .
d_call: .
cdr3_nt: TGTGCCAGCAGCCCAGGTCGTGGGTTGGATAAAACCGGCGAGCAGTACTTC
cdr3_aa: CASSPGRGLDKTGEQYF

j_call: TRBJ2-7
v_call: TRBV5-1
cdr3_length: 15
clone_size: .
d_call: .
cdr3_nt: TGCGCCAGCAGCCCCATAATGACAGGCGTAGATGAGCAGTACTTC
cdr3_aa: CASSPIMTGVDEQYF

j_call: TRBJ1-1
v_call: TRBV29-1
cdr3_length: 11
clone_size: .
d_call: .
cdr3_nt: TGCAGCGTTGTGAGGATGGCTGAAGCTTTCTTT
cdr3_aa: CSVVRMAEAFF

j_call: TRBJ2-7
v_call: TRBV25-1
cdr3_length: 13
clone_size: .
d_call: .
cdr3_nt: TGTGCCAGCAGTGAAAAGGGTACTTACGAGCAGTACTTC
cdr3_aa: CASSEKGTYEQYF

j_call: TRBJ2-1
v_call: TRBV29-1
cdr3_length: 12
clone_size: .
d_call: .
cdr3_nt: TGCAGCGTTGACGGTCTGGCGGATACGCAGTTCTTC
cdr3_aa: CSVDGLADTQFF

j_call: TRBJ2-4
v_call: TRBV9
cdr3_length: 15
clone_size: many
d_call: TRBD1
cdr3_nt: TGTGCCAGCAGCCCCGGGACAGGTGGGGGAAACATTCAGTACTTC
cdr3_aa: CASSPGTGGGNIQYF

j_call: TRBJ1-2
v_call: TRBV6-5
cdr3_length: 15
clone_size: many
d_call: .
cdr3_nt: TGTGCCAGCAGTTCTCCAGGCAAAACTAACTATGGCTACACCTTC
cdr3_aa: CASSSPGKTNYGYTF

j_call: TRBJ2-1
v_call: TRBV20-1
cdr3_length: 12
clone_size: many
d_call: .
cdr3_nt: TGCAGTGCCGACTCGACAGGACATGAGCAGTTCTTC
cdr3_aa: CSADSTGHEQFF

j_call: TRBJ2-5
v_call: TRBV9
cdr3_length: 17
clone_size: many
d_call: TRBD2
cdr3_nt: TGTGCCAGCAGCGCCAGACTAGCGGGGGGGCCACCGGAGACCCAGTACTTC
cdr3_aa: CASSARLAGGPPETQYF

j_call: TRBJ2-3
v_call: TRBV11-2
cdr3_length: 16
clone_size: .
d_call: TRBD1
cdr3_nt: TGTGCCAGCAGCTTAGATATCGACAGGGGCACAGATACGCAGTATTTT
cdr3_aa: CASSLDIDRGTDTQYF

j_call: TRBJ2-7
v_call: TRBV2
cdr3_length: 14
clone_size: .
d_call: TRBD1
cdr3_nt: TGTGCCAGCAGCGGACGGACAGGGCTCTCCGAGCAGTACTTC
cdr3_aa: CASSGRTGLSEQYF

j_call: TRBJ1-6
v_call: TRBV15
cdr3_length: 14
clone_size: .
d_call: .
cdr3_nt: TGTGCCACCAGCAGAGGTACGGGGGCGGGTCGCCTCCACTTT
cdr3_aa: CATSRGTGAGRLHF

j_call: TRBJ1-1
v_call: TRBV20-1
cdr3_length: 15
clone_size: .
d_call: TRBD1
cdr3_nt: TGCAGTGCTAGGGACAGGGGCTCCATGAACACTGAAGCTTTCTTT
cdr3_aa: CSARDRGSMNTEAFF